This record covers a single TCR beta chain. Antigen: not known. This specimen belongs to a study of STAT5B mutations in CD4+ large granular lymphocyte leukemia. Study background: Among healthy controls, a particular HLA allele went with more CDR3 'QG' motifs.

The assay was run at survey level. Data came from immunoSEQ multiplex PCR; TCRdb stores just in-frame clones and leaves some out. The repertoire holds tens of thousands of clones, with 75% to 85% as singletons. General study results and limits: 8/27 top patient clones versus 2/35 control clones were TRBV06-family. 25% of private leukemic clonotypes occurred rarely in other patients' non-leukemic repertoires.

Germline V gene sequence: CDR1 SGHTA, CDR2 FQGNSA. V lost 1 base to trimming and J lost 4 bases; unmatched junction nucleotides: 5. This CDR3 is built from 15 residues. What was sequenced was CD4+ T cells from blood buffy coats. The V gene is TRBV7-2, the J gene TRBJ2-5; 8 nucleotides match TRBD2. This receptor was identified in a human donor in good health. CDR3 bases: TGTGCCAGCAGCTTAGGTGGACTAGCAGTAGAGACCCAGTACTTC. Its translation: CASSLGGLAVETQYF.